The rows below give T cell receptor beta chains drawn from one sample of a study of vaccination effects on CD4 cells after COVID-19. This table comes from immunoSEQ multiplex PCR, and its TCRdb copy is limited to in-frame clones, with some not included. The repertoire holds approximately 37,000 clones, with roughly 74% as singletons. The antigens of these receptors remain unknown. The specimen comprised CD4+ T cells from PBMCs cultured without peptide, sampled before COVID-19 vaccination. The source is a human donor who received a COVID-19 vaccine. CDR3s include the opening cysteine and the closing phenylalanine or tryptophan.

TRBV6-5	CASSTWGPQETQYF
TRBV10-3	CAIRGADSHNEQFF
TRBV23-1	CASSLGGSGSPLHF
TRBV29-1	CSATRVGAYSGTGELFF
TRBV4-1	CASSQDVPDYLGGTQYF
TRBV6-6	CASSPDGTAYEQYF
TRBV5-4	CASSAGTSATDTQYF
TRBV7-2	CASTSPGQGNYGYTF
TRBV7-2	CASSSTSGSYNEQFF
TRBV6-5	CASDKNNYGYTF